The rows below give T cell receptor beta chains drawn from one sample of a study of cytomegalovirus exposure and HLA in healthy donors. The method was immunoSEQ multiplex PCR; TCRdb's version includes in-frame clones alone and lacks a portion of them. The repertoire holds about 150,000 clones, with around four fifths as singletons. Sequenced material: PBMCs. The receptors were sampled from a boy aged 2 to 9 in good health and CMV-seronegative. Each CDR3 is given with its conserved first and last residue. The D gene is left open where the match is weak. The size entry is marked missing in some rows and otherwise reads once, few, many or a size class.

J gene: TRBJ2-2; D gene: TRBD1; V gene: TRBV25-1; clone size: -; CDR3 DNA: TGTGCCAGCAGCAGAGAGTCCCAGGGGGCAGGGGTCGGGGAGCTGTTTTTT; CDR3 protein: CASSRESQGAGVGELFF
J gene: TRBJ1-4; D gene: -; V gene: TRBV9; clone size: once; CDR3 DNA: TGTGCCAGCAGCGTAAACCCCGGTGGGGGGGCAGGGGAAAAACTGTTTTTT; CDR3 protein: CASSVNPGGGAGEKLFF
J gene: TRBJ1-2; D gene: TRBD1; V gene: TRBV7-9; clone size: -; CDR3 DNA: TGTGCCAGCAGCTTAGGGCCGGGGACAGGGGATAATGGCTACACCTTC; CDR3 protein: CASSLGPGTGDNGYTF
J gene: TRBJ2-2; D gene: TRBD1; V gene: TRBV11-3; clone size: -; CDR3 DNA: TGTGCCAGCAGCTTCCCCAGGACAGGGGTTTACACCGGGGAGCTGTTTTTT; CDR3 protein: CASSFPRTGVYTGELFF
J gene: TRBJ1-1; D gene: TRBD1; V gene: TRBV6-5; clone size: -; CDR3 DNA: TGTGCCAGCAGTCGAGGGACAGTTCTGAACACTGAAGCTTTCTTT; CDR3 protein: CASSRGTVLNTEAFF
J gene: TRBJ1-5; D gene: TRBD1; V gene: TRBV4-1; clone size: once; CDR3 DNA: TGCGCCAGCAGCCAAGTGACAGGGGATCAGCCCCAGCATTTT; CDR3 protein: CASSQVTGDQPQHF
J gene: TRBJ1-3; D gene: -; V gene: TRBV4-1; clone size: few; CDR3 DNA: TGCGCCAGCAGCCAAGATCACCCCGGCTCTGGAAACACCATATATTTT; CDR3 protein: CASSQDHPGSGNTIYF
J gene: TRBJ2-3; D gene: -; V gene: TRBV6-1; clone size: -; CDR3 DNA: TGTGCCAGCAGCGAAGTGGCAGGGCTCTACACAGATACGCAGTATTTT; CDR3 protein: CASSEVAGLYTDTQYF
J gene: TRBJ2-1; D gene: TRBD2; V gene: TRBV6-1; clone size: -; CDR3 DNA: TGTGCCAGCAGTCGCATTGGCGGGGGGGAGCAGTTCTTC; CDR3 protein: CASSRIGGGEQFF
J gene: TRBJ2-5; D gene: -; V gene: TRBV7-2; clone size: -; CDR3 DNA: TGTGCCAGCAGCTTAGAGGTTCTGCGGCAAGAGACCCAGTACTTC; CDR3 protein: CASSLEVLRQETQYF
J gene: TRBJ2-7; D gene: -; V gene: TRBV9; clone size: -; CDR3 DNA: TGTGCCAGCAGCGTAGGGGGGGATACCTACGAGCAGTACTTC; CDR3 protein: CASSVGGDTYEQYF
J gene: TRBJ1-1; D gene: -; V gene: TRBV5-4; clone size: -; CDR3 DNA: TGTGCCAGCAGCCTGACACAGAGGAACACTGAAGCTTTCTTT; CDR3 protein: CASSLTQRNTEAFF
J gene: TRBJ1-3; D gene: -; V gene: TRBV9; clone size: -; CDR3 DNA: TGTGCCAGCAGCGAGCGACTTGGAAACACCATATATTTT; CDR3 protein: CASSERLGNTIYF
J gene: TRBJ2-3; D gene: -; V gene: TRBV5-6; clone size: -; CDR3 DNA: TGTGCCAGCAGCCCCGGGGATTATACGCAGTATTTT; CDR3 protein: CASSPGDYTQYF
J gene: TRBJ2-2; D gene: TRBD1; V gene: TRBV6-1; clone size: -; CDR3 DNA: TGTGCCAGCAGTCGACAGGGGGACACCGGGGAGCTGTTTTTT; CDR3 protein: CASSRQGDTGELFF
J gene: TRBJ2-7; D gene: -; V gene: TRBV7-6; clone size: once; CDR3 DNA: TGTGCCAGCAGCGGGTCAGGGGGGTCCTACGAGCAGTACTTC; CDR3 protein: CASSGSGGSYEQYF
J gene: TRBJ2-3; D gene: TRBD2; V gene: TRBV6-1; clone size: -; CDR3 DNA: TGTGCCAGCACTACGGGACTACACACAGATACGCAGTATTTT; CDR3 protein: CASTTGLHTDTQYF
J gene: TRBJ2-2; D gene: -; V gene: TRBV7-8; clone size: -; CDR3 DNA: TGTGCCAGCAGCTATGGAGGCGTCACCGGGGAGCTGTTTTTT; CDR3 protein: CASSYGGVTGELFF
J gene: TRBJ1-4; D gene: -; V gene: TRBV27; clone size: -; CDR3 DNA: TGTGCCAGCACCTATACAGGAAACTCTAATGAAAAACTGTTTTTT; CDR3 protein: CASTYTGNSNEKLFF
J gene: TRBJ2-2; D gene: -; V gene: TRBV7-3; clone size: -; CDR3 DNA: TGTGCCAGCACCGTGGGGCTGGCCGGGGAGCTGTTTTTT; CDR3 protein: CASTVGLAGELFF
J gene: TRBJ2-4; D gene: TRBD1; V gene: TRBV9; clone size: few; CDR3 DNA: TGTGCCAGCAGCGGGGGGACAGGGATAGGCAAAAACATTCAGTACTTC; CDR3 protein: CASSGGTGIGKNIQYF
J gene: TRBJ2-7; D gene: -; V gene: TRBV10-3; clone size: -; CDR3 DNA: TGTGCCATCAGTGAAAAACAGCCCGGGAGCTCAAGCAACGAGCAGTACTTC; CDR3 protein: CAISEKQPGSSSNEQYF
J gene: TRBJ1-3; D gene: TRBD1; V gene: TRBV28; clone size: -; CDR3 DNA: TGTGCCAGCAGTTTACTAGCAGGGGGATACGGAAACACCATATATTTT; CDR3 protein: CASSLLAGGYGNTIYF
J gene: TRBJ1-6; D gene: -; V gene: TRBV2; clone size: -; CDR3 DNA: TGTGCCAGCTCCGGGGGACGGATATATAATTCACCCCTCCACTTT; CDR3 protein: CASSGGRIYNSPLHF
J gene: TRBJ2-7; D gene: -; V gene: TRBV11-2; clone size: -; CDR3 DNA: TGTGCCAGCAGCTTAAATTCAGGGAAAACCTACGAGCAGTACTTC; CDR3 protein: CASSLNSGKTYEQYF
J gene: TRBJ2-7; D gene: -; V gene: TRBV18; clone size: -; CDR3 DNA: TGTGCCAGCTCACCGGTAGCGACCGTAGCCTACGAGCAGTACTTC; CDR3 protein: CASSPVATVAYEQYF
J gene: TRBJ2-6; D gene: -; V gene: TRBV6-1; clone size: -; CDR3 DNA: TGTGCCAGCAGTGAAAGAGGGTCTGGGGCCAACGTCCTGACTTTC; CDR3 protein: CASSERGSGANVLTF
J gene: TRBJ1-4; D gene: TRBD1; V gene: TRBV6-5; clone size: -; CDR3 DNA: TGTGCCAGCAGTTACCGGTCTGGGACAGGAAGTGAAAAACTGTTTTTT; CDR3 protein: CASSYRSGTGSEKLFF
J gene: TRBJ1-1; D gene: -; V gene: TRBV19; clone size: -; CDR3 DNA: TGTGCCAGTAGTATAGAGGCAGGGTACACTGAAGCTTTCTTT; CDR3 protein: CASSIEAGYTEAFF
J gene: TRBJ1-1; D gene: -; V gene: TRBV13; clone size: -; CDR3 DNA: TGTGCCAGCAGCTCCCAGGGGTCTGAAGCTTTCTTT; CDR3 protein: CASSSQGSEAFF
J gene: TRBJ2-7; D gene: -; V gene: TRBV10-3; clone size: -; CDR3 DNA: TGTGCCATCAGTGAGTTTGGGGCGGCTGGACGCGAGCAGTACTTC; CDR3 protein: CAISEFGAAGREQYF
J gene: TRBJ2-7; D gene: -; V gene: TRBV5-1; clone size: -; CDR3 DNA: TGCGCCAGCAGCTTGGATGGAGGCTCCGAGCAGTACTTC; CDR3 protein: CASSLDGGSEQYF
J gene: TRBJ2-1; D gene: TRBD2; V gene: TRBV15; clone size: -; CDR3 DNA: TGTGCCACCAGCAGATTGACTAGCGGGAGGTTCGTGTGGTACAATGAGCAGTTCTTC; CDR3 protein: CATSRLTSGRFVWYNEQFF
J gene: TRBJ2-5; D gene: -; V gene: TRBV6-1; clone size: many; CDR3 DNA: TGTGCCAGCAGAGGGGCCCAAGAGACCCAGTACTTC; CDR3 protein: CASRGAQETQYF
J gene: TRBJ2-5; D gene: -; V gene: TRBV18; clone size: -; CDR3 DNA: TGTGCCAGCTCACAATACCGACTAGATAGGACTGACGAGACCCAGTACTTC; CDR3 protein: CASSQYRLDRTDETQYF
J gene: TRBJ2-3; D gene: -; V gene: TRBV30; clone size: -; CDR3 DNA: TGTGCCTGGAGTCAGGTTCCGGGGGTGGGAGATACGCAGTATTTT; CDR3 protein: CAWSQVPGVGDTQYF
J gene: TRBJ2-3; D gene: TRBD2; V gene: TRBV4-2; clone size: -; CDR3 DNA: TGTGCCAGCAGCCAAGATGTCCTAGCGGGACGCACAGATACGCAGTATTTT; CDR3 protein: CASSQDVLAGRTDTQYF
J gene: TRBJ2-2; D gene: -; V gene: TRBV5-6; clone size: few; CDR3 DNA: TGTGCCAGCAGCCCGTCAGAGGGGGTCAGGAACACCGGGGAGCTGTTTTTT; CDR3 protein: CASSPSEGVRNTGELFF
J gene: TRBJ1-5; D gene: -; V gene: TRBV7-9; clone size: -; CDR3 DNA: TGTGCCAGCAGCTTTATTTCATCCCGGGGGAAGAATCAGCCCCAGCATTTT; CDR3 protein: CASSFISSRGKNQPQHF
J gene: TRBJ2-3; D gene: -; V gene: TRBV7-8; clone size: -; CDR3 DNA: TGTGCCAGCAGCACAAAGAGGAGTAGCGGATATCAAGATACGCAGTATTTT; CDR3 protein: CASSTKRSSGYQDTQYF
J gene: TRBJ2-3; D gene: TRBD1; V gene: TRBV4-3; clone size: few; CDR3 DNA: TGCGCCAGCAGTAGGGGACAGCAGCCCACAGATACGCAGTATTTT; CDR3 protein: CASSRGQQPTDTQYF
J gene: TRBJ2-5; D gene: TRBD2; V gene: TRBV7-8; clone size: -; CDR3 DNA: TGTGCCAGCAGCTTTAGGGCGGGGGAAGAGACCCAGTACTTC; CDR3 protein: CASSFRAGEETQYF
J gene: TRBJ2-2; D gene: TRBD1; V gene: TRBV6-4; clone size: -; CDR3 DNA: TGTGCCAGCAGCCTCGACAGGGCCGGCACCGGGGAGCTGTTTTTT; CDR3 protein: CASSLDRAGTGELFF
J gene: TRBJ1-5; D gene: TRBD1; V gene: TRBV19; clone size: -; CDR3 DNA: TGTGCCAGTAGTACAAACAGGGGGGGTCAGCCCCAGCATTTT; CDR3 protein: CASSTNRGGQPQHF
J gene: TRBJ1-3; D gene: -; V gene: TRBV6-5; clone size: -; CDR3 DNA: TGTGCCAGCAGCCCGGGACACAGCGGAAACACCATATATTTT; CDR3 protein: CASSPGHSGNTIYF
J gene: TRBJ2-7; D gene: -; V gene: TRBV5-6; clone size: -; CDR3 DNA: TGTGCCAGCAGCCCTACTCTTCGCAGGGCGGGAACCTACGAGCAGTACTTC; CDR3 protein: CASSPTLRRAGTYEQYF